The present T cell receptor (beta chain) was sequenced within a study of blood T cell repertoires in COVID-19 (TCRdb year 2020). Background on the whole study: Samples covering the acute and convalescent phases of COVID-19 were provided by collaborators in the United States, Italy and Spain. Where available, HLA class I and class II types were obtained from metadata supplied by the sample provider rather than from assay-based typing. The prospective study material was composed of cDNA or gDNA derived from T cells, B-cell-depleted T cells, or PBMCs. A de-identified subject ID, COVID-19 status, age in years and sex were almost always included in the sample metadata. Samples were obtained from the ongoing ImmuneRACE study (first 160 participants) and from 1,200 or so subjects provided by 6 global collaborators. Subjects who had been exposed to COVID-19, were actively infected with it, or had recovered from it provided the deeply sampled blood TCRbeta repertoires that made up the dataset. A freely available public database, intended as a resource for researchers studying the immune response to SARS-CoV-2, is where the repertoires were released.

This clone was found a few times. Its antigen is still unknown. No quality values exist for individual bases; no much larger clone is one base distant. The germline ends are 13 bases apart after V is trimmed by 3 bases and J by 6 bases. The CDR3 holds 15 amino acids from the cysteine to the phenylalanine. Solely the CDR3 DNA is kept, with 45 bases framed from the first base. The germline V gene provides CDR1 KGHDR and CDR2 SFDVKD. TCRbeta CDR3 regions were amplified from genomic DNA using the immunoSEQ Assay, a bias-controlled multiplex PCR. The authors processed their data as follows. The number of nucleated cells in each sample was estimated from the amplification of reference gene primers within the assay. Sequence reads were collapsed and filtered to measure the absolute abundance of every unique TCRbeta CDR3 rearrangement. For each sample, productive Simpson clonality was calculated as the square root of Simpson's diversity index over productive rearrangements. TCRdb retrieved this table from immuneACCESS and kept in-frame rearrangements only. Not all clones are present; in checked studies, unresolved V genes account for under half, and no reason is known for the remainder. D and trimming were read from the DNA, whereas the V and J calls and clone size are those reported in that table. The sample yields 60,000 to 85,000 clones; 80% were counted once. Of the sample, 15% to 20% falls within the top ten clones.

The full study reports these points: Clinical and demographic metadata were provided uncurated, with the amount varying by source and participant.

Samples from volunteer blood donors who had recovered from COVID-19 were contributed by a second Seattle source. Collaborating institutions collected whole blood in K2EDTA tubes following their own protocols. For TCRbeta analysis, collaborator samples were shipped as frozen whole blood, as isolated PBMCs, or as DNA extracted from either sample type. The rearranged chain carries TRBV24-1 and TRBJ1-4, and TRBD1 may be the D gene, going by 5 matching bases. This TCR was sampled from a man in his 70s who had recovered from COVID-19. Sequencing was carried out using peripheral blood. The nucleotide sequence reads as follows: TGTGCCACCAGTGATCCCCGGACGGGGGATGAAAAACTGTTTTTT. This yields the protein CATSDPRTGDEKLFF.